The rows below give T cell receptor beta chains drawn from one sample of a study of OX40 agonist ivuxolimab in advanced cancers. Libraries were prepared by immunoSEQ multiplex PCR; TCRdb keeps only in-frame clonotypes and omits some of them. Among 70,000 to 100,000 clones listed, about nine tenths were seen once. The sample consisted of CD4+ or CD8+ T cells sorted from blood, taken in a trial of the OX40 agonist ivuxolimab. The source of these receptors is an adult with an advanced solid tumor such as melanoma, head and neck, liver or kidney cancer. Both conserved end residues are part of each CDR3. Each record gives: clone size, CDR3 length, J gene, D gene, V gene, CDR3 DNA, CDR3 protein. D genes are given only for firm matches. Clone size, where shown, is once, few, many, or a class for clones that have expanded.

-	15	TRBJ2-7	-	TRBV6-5	TGTGCCAGCAGTTATAGAAGAAGTCTAGACCACGAGCAGTACTTC	CASSYRRSLDHEQYF
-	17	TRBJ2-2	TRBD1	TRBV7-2	TGTGCCAGCAGCCCCACCCGGGACAGGGGGCTGGCCGGGGAGCTGTTTTTT	CASSPTRDRGLAGELFF
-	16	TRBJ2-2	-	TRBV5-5	TGTGCCAGCAGCTTGTTCTCTGACTTCAACACCGGGGAGCTGTTTTTT	CASSLFSDFNTGELFF
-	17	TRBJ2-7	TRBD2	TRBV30	TGTGCCTGGAGCCACCCCCCAAGGCTAGCGGTAACCTACGAGCAGTACTTC	CAWSHPPRLAVTYEQYF
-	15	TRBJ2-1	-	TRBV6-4	TGTGCCAGCAGTGTAGCCGGGGGCGCCTACAATGAGCAGTTCTTC	CASSVAGGAYNEQFF
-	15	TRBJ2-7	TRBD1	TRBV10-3	TGTGCCATCAGTGATGAAGGGACAGGTACCTACGAGCAGTACTTC	CAISDEGTGTYEQYF
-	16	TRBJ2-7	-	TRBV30	TGTGCCTGGAGTGTACAACCCAGGGGCGGGCGGTACGAGCAGTACTTC	CAWSVQPRGGRYEQYF
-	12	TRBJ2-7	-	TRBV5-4	TGTGCCAGCAGCTTGACGCCCTACGAGCAGTACTTC	CASSLTPYEQYF
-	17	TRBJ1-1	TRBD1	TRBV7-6	TGTGCCAGCAGCCTCAGGACAGGGGGCTTTTCGGGCACTGAAGCTTTCTTT	CASSLRTGGFSGTEAFF
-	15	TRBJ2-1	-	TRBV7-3	TGTGCCAGCAGCTTAGAGGCGAACTCCTACAATGAGCAGTTCTTC	CASSLEANSYNEQFF
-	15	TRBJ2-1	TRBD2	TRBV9	TGTGCCAGCAGTGACGCGGGACTAGCGGTCAATGAGCAGTTCTTC	CASSDAGLAVNEQFF
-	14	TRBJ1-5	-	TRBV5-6	TGTGCCAGCAGCCAGGGACCCGAGGGAATTCCCCAGCATTTT	CASSQGPEGIPQHF
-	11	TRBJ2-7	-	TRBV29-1	TGCAGCGTTGGAGGAAACTACGAGCAGTACTTC	CSVGGNYEQYF
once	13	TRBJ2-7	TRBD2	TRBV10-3	TGTGCCACTCTTAGCGGGAGTACCTACGAGCAGTACTTC	CATLSGSTYEQYF
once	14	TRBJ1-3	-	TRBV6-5	TGTGCCAGCAGCTTCGGACAAAGTGGAAACACCATATATTTT	CASSFGQSGNTIYF
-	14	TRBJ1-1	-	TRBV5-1	TGCGCCAGCAGCTTGAGGTCCCAGAACACTGAAGCTTTCTTT	CASSLRSQNTEAFF
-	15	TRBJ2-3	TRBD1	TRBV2	TGTGCCAGCAGTGAACAGGGGGCGAGGACAGATACGCAGTATTTT	CASSEQGARTDTQYF
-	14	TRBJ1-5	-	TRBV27	TGTGCCAGCAGTTTGGGGGGGGTGAGTCAGCCCCAGCATTTT	CASSLGGVSQPQHF
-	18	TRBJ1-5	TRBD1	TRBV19	TGTGCCAGTAGTCCCATGTTGGGACAGATTTATAGCAATCAGCCCCAGCATTTT	CASSPMLGQIYSNQPQHF
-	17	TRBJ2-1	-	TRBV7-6	TGTGCCAGCAGCTTAGCGCTCCCCGGGAGCTCCTACAATGAGCAGTTCTTC	CASSLALPGSSYNEQFF
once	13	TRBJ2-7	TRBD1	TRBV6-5	TGTGCCACCTCCGGGCAGGGGGACTACGAGCAGTACTTC	CATSGQGDYEQYF
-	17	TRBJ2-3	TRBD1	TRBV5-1	TGCGCCAGCAGCAGAACCCCGGGACAGGTTCACACAGATACGCAGTATTTT	CASSRTPGQVHTDTQYF
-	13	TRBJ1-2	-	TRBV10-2	TGCGCCAGCAGACTGACGGAAAACTATGGCTACACCTTC	CASRLTENYGYTF
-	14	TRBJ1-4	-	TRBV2	TGTGCCAGCAGTGAGGTTCCAACTAATGAAAAACTGTTTTTT	CASSEVPTNEKLFF
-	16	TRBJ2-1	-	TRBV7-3	TGTGCCAGCAGCCCCGGGACGGCTCAACCCTACAATGAGCAGTTCTTC	CASSPGTAQPYNEQFF
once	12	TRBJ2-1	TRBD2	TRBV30	TGTGCCGGACTAGCGGGAGCCAATGAGCAGTTCTTC	CAGLAGANEQFF
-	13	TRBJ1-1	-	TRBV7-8	TGTGCCAGCAGCTTAGTTGGGGGGGCGGATGCTTTCTTT	CASSLVGGADAFF
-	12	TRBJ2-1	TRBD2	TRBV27	TGTGCCACCGGGGGGAGGATCAATGAGCAGTTCTTC	CATGGRINEQFF
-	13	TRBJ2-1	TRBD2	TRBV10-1	TGCGCCAGCAGTGTGGGCGGGAGGAATGAGCAGTTCTTC	CASSVGGRNEQFF
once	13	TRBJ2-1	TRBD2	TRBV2	TGTGCCACCGGAGCGGGGACTTACAATGAGCAGTTCTTC	CATGAGTYNEQFF
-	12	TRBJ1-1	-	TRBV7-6	TGTGCCAGCAGCCCATGGGGGGCTGAAGCTTTCTTT	CASSPWGAEAFF
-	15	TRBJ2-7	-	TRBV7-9	TGTGCCAGCAGCTTAGGGTGGGCGGACACCTACGAGCAGTACTTC	CASSLGWADTYEQYF
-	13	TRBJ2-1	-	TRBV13	TGTGCCAGCAGCTTCTGGGTCGGAGATGAGCAGTTCTTC	CASSFWVGDEQFF
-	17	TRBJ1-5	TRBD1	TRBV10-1	TGCGCCAGCAGTCGCGAACCTCCCGACAGGGTGTATCAGCCCCAGCATTTT	CASSREPPDRVYQPQHF
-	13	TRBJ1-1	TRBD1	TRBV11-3	TGTGCCAGCAGCCGGACAGGGGTAACTGAAGCTTTCTTT	CASSRTGVTEAFF
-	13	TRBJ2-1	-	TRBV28	TGTGCCAGCAGTACCTCCCCGGACGGTATAGAGTTCTTC	CASSTSPDGIEFF
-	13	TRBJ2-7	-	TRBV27	TGTGCCAGCAGTCGCCGAGGGGCCTACGAGCAGTACTTC	CASSRRGAYEQYF
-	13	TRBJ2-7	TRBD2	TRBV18	TGTGCCAGCTCAGGGACTAGCGCCTACGAGCAGTACTTC	CASSGTSAYEQYF
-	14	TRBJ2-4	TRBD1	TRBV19	TGTGCCAGTAGGGACAGGTTTGGCCAAAACATTCAGTACTTC	CASRDRFGQNIQYF
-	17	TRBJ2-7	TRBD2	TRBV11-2	TGTGCCAGCAGCTTAGGACTAGCGGGAGGCCCTAACTACGAGCAGTACTTC	CASSLGLAGGPNYEQYF
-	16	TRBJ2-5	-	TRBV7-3	TGTGCCAGCAGCTTCGATGTGCGACACGACCTAGAGACCCAGTACTTC	CASSFDVRHDLETQYF
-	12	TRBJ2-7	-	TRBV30	TGTGCCTGGAGGCGGGGTTCGTACGAGCAGTACTTC	CAWRRGSYEQYF
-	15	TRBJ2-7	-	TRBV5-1	TGCGCCAGCAGCGTTGACCCGGCCCTACCTAACGAGCAGTACTTC	CASSVDPALPNEQYF
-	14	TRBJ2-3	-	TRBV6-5	TGTGCCAGCAGCTGGGGGGCGAGCACAGATACGCAGTATTTT	CASSWGASTDTQYF
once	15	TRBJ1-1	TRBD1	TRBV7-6	TGTGCCAGCAGTTTACGGCTGGAGGGGGCGACTGAAGCTTTCTTT	CASSLRLEGATEAFF
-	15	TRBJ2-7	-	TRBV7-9	TGTGCCAGCAGCTTATTTCAGGGTCGGATCTACGAGCAGTACTTC	CASSLFQGRIYEQYF
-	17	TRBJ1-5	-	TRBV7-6	TGTGCCAGCAGCTTAGTAGGGTTTAGCGGTTCCAATCAGCCCCAGCATTTT	CASSLVGFSGSNQPQHF
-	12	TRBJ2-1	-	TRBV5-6	TGTGCCAGCAGAAATGTAAACAATGAGCAGTTCTTC	CASRNVNNEQFF
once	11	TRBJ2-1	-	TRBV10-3	TGTGCCATCGGGCGGGCTGATGAGCAGTTCTTC	CAIGRADEQFF
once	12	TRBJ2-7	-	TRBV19	TGTGCCAGTAGTATAGAGGAGCGGGACAAGTACTTC	CASSIEERDKYF
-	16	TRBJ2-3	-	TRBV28	TGTGCCAGCAGCCTACTGCAGGGGTTTGGTACAGATACGCAGTATTTT	CASSLLQGFGTDTQYF
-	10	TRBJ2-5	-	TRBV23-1	TGCATTGGTGGGCGGGAGACCCAGTACTTC	CIGGRETQYF
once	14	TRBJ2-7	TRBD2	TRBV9	TGTGCCAGCTCCCCCGGGACTAGCGTGCACGAGCAGTACTTC	CASSPGTSVHEQYF
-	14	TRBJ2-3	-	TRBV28	TGTGCCAGCAAGGGGGGGCGGGGCACAGATACGCAGTATTTT	CASKGGRGTDTQYF
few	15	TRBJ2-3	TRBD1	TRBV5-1	TGCGCCAGCAGCTTTGCGAGGGGGCTTGCAGATACGCAGTATTTT	CASSFARGLADTQYF
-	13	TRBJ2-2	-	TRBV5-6	TGTGCCAGCAGCTTTTATGCGGGCGGGGAGCTGTTTTTT	CASSFYAGGELFF
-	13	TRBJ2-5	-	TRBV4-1	TGCGCCAGCTCATGGGGGGTAGGGGAGACCCAGTACTTC	CASSWGVGETQYF
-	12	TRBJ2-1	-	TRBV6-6	TGTGCCAGCACGGCTAGCACAAATGAGCAGTTCTTC	CASTASTNEQFF
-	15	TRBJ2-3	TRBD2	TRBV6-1	TGTGCCAGCACCCGGGATCAGCGGGAGTTAGATACGCAGTATTTT	CASTRDQRELDTQYF
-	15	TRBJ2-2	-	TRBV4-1	TGCGCCAGCAGCCAGGAGGACATAAACACCGGGGAGCTGTTTTTT	CASSQEDINTGELFF